The following is a T cell receptor beta chain sequence with its context. Its antigen is not known. PBMC-derived RNA was used for the TCR library. This specimen belongs to a study of regulatory T cells in long-lasting Graves disease. Notes on the study in general: Graves' patients with persistent disease showed TCR diversity lower than patients newly diagnosed.

The CDR3 has 15 residues. CDR1 is KGHSY, CDR2 FQNENV, per germline. Trimming took 3 bases from V and 5 from J; bases not matched to a gene: 9. TCRdb used MiXCR to reprocess the reads, holding one entry per CDR3 protein. The sample has 900 to 1,500 distinct CDR3 sequences, roughly 74% seen once; the top ten hold around 10%. The chain combines TRBV16 with TRBJ2-5; 7 bases align to TRBD1. The specimen comprised peripheral blood mononuclear cells (PBMCs), sampled with antithyroid drug treatment, in newly diagnosed or persistent Graves disease (not recorded which). The clonotype originates from a woman between 25 and 40 years old with Graves disease. The DNA of the CDR3 is TGTGCCAGCAGCCACCCCCAGGGGGATGTTGAGACCCAGTACTTC. It is translated as CASSHPQGDVETQYF.